The next 32 T cell receptor beta chains were all read from a single sample in a study of blood T cell repertoires in COVID-19. Measured with immunoSEQ multiplex PCR; TCRdb has only the in-frame clones, and not every one. The profile shows approximately 84,000 clones, 70% to 80% of them singletons. The source material was peripheral blood. The receptors come from a human donor in a cohort sampled during active COVID-19.

The chain combines TRBV19 with TRBJ2-1, with TRBD1 matching over 11 bases. Germline CDR1 and CDR2: LNHDA and SQIVND (reference sequence). This CDR3 spans 14 amino acids. V dropped 3 bases and J dropped 9; count of bases not matched to a gene: 4. For the CDR3, the DNA is TGTGCCAGTAGTATGCGGACAGGGGGCGGTGAGCAGTTCTTC. Translating gives CASSMRTGGGEQFF. The full variable domain, its missing parts supplied by reference TRBV19 and TRBJ2-1, is DGGITQSPKYLFRKEGQNVTLSCEQNLNHDAMYWYRQDPGQGLRLIYYSQIVNDFQKGDIAEGYSVSREKKESFPLTVTSAQKNPTAFYLCASSMRTGGGEQFFGPGTRLTVL.

This sequence joins TRBV28 and TRBJ1-5, with 8 bases identical to TRBD1. There are 17 residues in the CDR3. Germline CDR1 MDHEN, CDR2 SYDVKM. V gave up 7 bases and J gave up 0 bases; unmatched junction bases: 11. This CDR3 reads CASTRERQGNSNQPQHF. The DNA of the CDR3 is TGTGCCAGCACACGCGAAAGACAGGGGAATAGCAATCAGCCCCAGCATTTT.

The rearrangement uses TRBV23-1 and TRBJ1-4, with D possibly being TRBD1 (5 bases). TRBV23-1 falls under the ORF class, with uncertain function. This CDR3 has 15 amino acids. V was clipped by 4 bases and J by 7 bases, with 16 bases between them. CDR3 residues: CASSPRGMDLEKLFF. DNA for the CDR3: TGCGCCAGCAGTCCTAGGGGAATGGACCTTGAAAAACTGTTTTTT.

The V and J genes are TRBV19 and TRBJ2-1, with no clear D. CDR1 is LNHDA and CDR2 is SQIVND in the germline V gene (reference sequence). V lost 2 bases and J lost 1, with 12 bases in between. The CDR3 length is 16 residues. CDR3 DNA: TGTGCCAGTAGTATAATCCGCGGTTTTTCCTACAATGAGCAGTTCTTC. It specifies CASSIIRGFSYNEQFF.

The V and J genes are TRBV11-3 and TRBJ2-1, with a tentative D call TRBD2 (6 bases). CDR3 length: 15 residues. Germline-derived CDR1 and CDR2 are SGHNT and YENEEA. The V end was cut by 0 bases, the J end by 5 bases, with 11 bases between. CDR3 loop: CASSLEAGGNNEQFF. The DNA of the CDR3 is TGTGCCAGCAGCTTAGAAGCGGGCGGGAACAATGAGCAGTTCTTC.

J is TRBJ2-7 and V is TRBV30; 7 bases are shared with TRBD2. V shed 5 bases, J shed 9 bases, and the junction held 13 bases outside the gene matches. The CDR3 totals 13 residues. Germline lookup yields CDR1 GTSNPN and CDR2 SVGIG (reference sequence). The CDR3 DNA reads TGTGCCTGGGTTAGGGGCGGGGGAGTTGGGCAGTACTTC. Protein sequence: CAWVRGGGVGQYF.

The CDR3 region has the DNA TGTGCCAGCAGCCCCTGGACAGGCACAGATACGCAGTATTTT. It specifies CASSPWTGTDTQYF. The chain links TRBV9 to TRBJ2-3; the D gene is possibly TRBD1 (6 bases). V lost 4 bases and J lost 1, with 10 bases in between. Germline V gives CDR1 SGDLS, CDR2 YYNGEE. This CDR3 region has 14 residues.

The chain combines TRBV10-3 with TRBJ1-6; 10 nucleotides match TRBD1. CDR3 length equals 13 residues. CDR1 and CDR2 (germline): ENHRY, SYGVKD. Losses at the gene ends were 11 bases for V and 9 bases for J; bases not matched to a gene: 7. The CDR3 protein is CAARDRGSSPLHF. In DNA, the CDR3 is TGTGCCGCCCGGGACAGGGGATCTTCACCCCTCCACTTT.

CDR3 loop: CATSNLAGDTGELFF. In DNA form, the CDR3 reads TGTGCCACCAGTAACCTAGCGGGGGACACCGGGGAGCTGTTTTTT. This chain joins TRBV24-1 and TRBJ2-2, with 10 bases aligning to TRBD2. The CDR3 length is 15 residues. Germline lookup yields CDR1 KGHDR and CDR2 SFDVKD. J was trimmed by 3 bases and V by 6 bases; bases with no gene match: 3.

The gene calls are TRBV19 and TRBJ1-1; D is perhaps TRBD1 (5 bases). Germline loops: CDR1 LNHDA, CDR2 SQIVND (reference sequence). This CDR3 comprises 14 residues. V was trimmed by 4 bases and J by 1 base, leaving 10 bases between them. The CDR3 DNA follows: TGTGCCAGTAGTACTTTTACAGGGAACACTGAAGCTTTCTTT. As protein: CASSTFTGNTEAFF.

CDR3 region: CASSLDPSSSYEQYF. CDR3 nucleotides: TGCGCCAGCAGCCTGGATCCCTCGAGCTCCTACGAGCAGTACTTC. The chain employs TRBV5-1 and TRBJ2-7; no definite D call. Trimming removed 4 bases from V and 0 bases from J, with 14 bases in between. Germline loops: CDR1 SGHRS, CDR2 YFSETQ. The CDR3 totals 15 residues.

In this sample, this clone turned up once. The chain links TRBV24-1 to TRBJ2-2; TRBD2 aligns across 9 bases. V shed 0 bases, J shed 0 bases, and the junction held 13 bases outside the gene matches. Germline CDR1 and CDR2: KGHDR and SFDVKD. CDR3 length: 21 amino acids. CDR3 coding DNA: TGTGCCACCAGTGATTTGACCGGTAAGACTAGCGGTAAAACGAACACCGGGGAGCTGTTTTTT. Translating it yields CATSDLTGKTSGKTNTGELFF.

This chain uses TRBV6-5 with TRBJ2-1; the match to TRBD2 covers 7 bases. Germline CDR1 MNHEY, CDR2 SVGAGI. V lost 4 bases to trimming and J lost 0 bases; unmatched junction nucleotides: 6. The CDR3 length is 16 residues. The CDR3 spells CASSSSGRSSYNEQFF. CDR3 DNA sequence: TGTGCCAGCAGTTCTAGCGGCAGGAGCTCCTACAATGAGCAGTTCTTC.

This clone was seen more than once but under ten times. The CDR3 bases are TGTGCCAGCAGCCAAGCGGGCAGGGGAAGGTACACTGAAGCTTTCTTT. Amino acid sequence: CASSQAGRGRYTEAFF. The chain employs TRBV3-1 (or the pseudogene TRBV3-2) and TRBJ1-1; the D gene is possibly TRBD1 (6 bases). This CDR3 has 16 residues. V shed 1 base and J shed 3 bases, with 15 bases lying between them. Germline V gene sequence: CDR1 LGHDT, CDR2 YNNKEL (reference sequence).

V and J are TRBV5-4 and TRBJ2-1; a weak D match, TRBD2 (5 bases). The germline CDR1 and CDR2 sequences are SGHNT and YYREEE (reference sequence). Deletions cut 4 bases from V and 9 bases from J, with 17 bases between. The CDR3 is 14 residues long. The CDR3 nucleotides read TGTGCCAGCAGCCCTGACGTAGGAGAGGGTGAGCAGTTCTTC. It is translated as CASSPDVGEGEQFF.

The rearrangement joins TRBV10-3 to TRBJ1-1, with D maybe TRBD1 (5 bases). V was trimmed by 5 bases and J by 6 bases, leaving 16 bases between them. The CDR3 runs to 14 residues. Per the germline V gene, CDR1 is ENHRY and CDR2 is SYGVKD. The CDR3 region has the DNA TGTGCCATCAGTCCTCTGCAGGGCGCCGCTGAAGCTTTCTTT. The encoded protein is CAISPLQGAAEAFF.

V is TRBV2 and J is TRBJ1-1; no clear D. Germline V gene data show CDR1 as SNHLY and CDR2 as FYNNEI. Trimming stripped 6 bases from V and 1 base from J, with 12 bases between. This CDR3 contains 14 residues. The CDR3 reads CASSVGPGNTEAFF. As DNA, the CDR3 is TGTGCCAGCAGCGTGGGCCCAGGGAACACTGAAGCTTTCTTT.

The chain has TRBV28 and TRBJ1-5, with D tentatively TRBD1 (5 bases). The CDR3 is 14 residues long. Per germline, CDR1 MDHEN and CDR2 SYDVKM. Trimming took off 7 bases at V and 2 bases at J, with 12 bases between the two ends. As DNA, the CDR3 is TGTGCCAGCATAGCCCAGACAGGCAATCAGCCCCAGCATTTT. As protein: CASIAQTGNQPQHF.

The chain carries TRBV12-3 or TRBV12-4 and TRBJ1-1; D remains unclear. The CDR3 has 12 amino acids. Deletions cut 6 bases from V and 5 bases from J, with 10 bases between. The CDR3 region has the DNA TGTGCCAGCAGCCTCCAGTGGACTGAAGCTTTCTTT. Translated, it gives CASSLQWTEAFF.

The V call is TRBV6-5, the J call TRBJ2-1, with TRBD2 identical over 9 bases. Per germline, CDR1 MNHEY and CDR2 SVGAGI. The V segment lost 10 bases and the J segment 2 bases; nucleotides outside the gene matches: 6. The CDR3 spans 14 residues. The CDR3 DNA follows: TGTGCCATCTATAGCGGGAGCGCCTACAATGAGCAGTTCTTC. This gives the protein CAIYSGSAYNEQFF.

The V gene is TRBV27, the J gene TRBJ2-1; 7 bases agree with TRBD1. The CDR3 has 15 residues. V lost 4 bases to trimming and J lost 5 bases; unmatched junction nucleotides: 8. Per germline, CDR1 MNHEY and CDR2 SMNVEV (reference sequence). As DNA, the CDR3 is TGTGCCAGCAGTTCGGGACAGTCCCGTAACAATGAGCAGTTCTTC. Translated, it gives CASSSGQSRNNEQFF.

In this sample, this clone turned up a few times. This sequence joins TRBV18 and TRBJ1-1; D is perhaps TRBD1 (5 bases). This CDR3 is 13 amino acids long. Germline V lookup: CDR1 KGHSH, CDR2 LQKENI. With 8 bases removed from V and 5 bases from J, the gap between germline ends came to 15 bases. CDR3 sequence: CASLGGVKTEAFF. The CDR3 DNA is TGTGCCAGCCTTGGGGGGGTTAAGACTGAAGCTTTCTTT.

The gene calls are TRBV16 and TRBJ2-7, with D tentatively TRBD1 (5 bases). The germline V and J ends were trimmed by 0 bases and 6 bases, with 9 bases remaining between them. The length of the CDR3 is 13 residues. Germline CDR1 and CDR2: KGHSY and FQNENV. The CDR3 DNA sequence: TGTGCCAGCAGCCAATCGGAAAGGGGCGAGCAGTACTTC. It translates to CASSQSERGEQYF.

This clone occurred once. J is TRBJ1-2 and V is TRBV7-9; 9 positions match TRBD1. The V gene end was trimmed by 0 bases and the J gene end by 7 bases; junction bases not matched to a gene: 6. CDR1 SEHNR and CDR2 FQNEAQ come from the germline V gene (reference sequence). This CDR3 spans 15 amino acids. CDR3 DNA: TGTGCCAGCAGCTTAGCGGGACAGGGATCATTTGGCTACACCTTC. It translates to CASSLAGQGSFGYTF.

The V gene is TRBV18, the J gene TRBJ1-2; TRBD1 agrees at 11 bases. Germline V gene data show CDR1 as KGHSH and CDR2 as LQKENI. This CDR3 contains 16 residues. Unmatched junction bases numbered 10, after V lost 4 bases and J lost 6 bases. In DNA, the CDR3 is TGTGCCAGCTCACACATCGGGACAGGGGGGAAAGATGGCTACACCTTC. It yields the protein CASSHIGTGGKDGYTF.

A single count supports this clone. This rearrangement joins TRBV2 to TRBJ2-5, with 9 bases lining up with TRBD2. This CDR3 spans 14 amino acids. The junction had 1 base not matched to a gene; V was cut back by 3 bases and J by 2 bases. Per the germline V gene, CDR1 is SNHLY and CDR2 is FYNNEI. CDR3 bases: TGTGCCAGCAGTGAGACTAGCGGACAAGAGACCCAGTACTTC. This encodes CASSETSGQETQYF.

CDR3 sequence: CASSLGQDEAFF. CDR3 DNA sequence: TGTGCCAGCAGCCTTGGACAGGATGAAGCTTTCTTT. The chain carries TRBV3-1 (or the pseudogene TRBV3-2) and TRBJ1-1; 7 bases match TRBD1. This CDR3 region has 12 residues. Germline V CDR1 and CDR2: LGHDT, YNNKEL (reference sequence). V lost 4 bases and J lost 7; bases outside the gene matches: 3.

V and J are TRBV28 and TRBJ2-3; D may be TRBD1 (5 bases). The CDR3 extends over 16 amino acids. Per germline, CDR1 MDHEN and CDR2 SYDVKM. V gave up 3 bases and J gave up 0 bases, with 13 bases separating them. The CDR3 here is CASSFLETASTDTQYF. DNA for the CDR3: TGTGCCAGCAGTTTTCTTGAGACAGCTAGCACAGATACGCAGTATTTT.

V and J are TRBV20-1 and TRBJ2-3; 8 positions agree with TRBD2. This CDR3 has 15 amino acids. The V gene's germline CDR1 is DFQATT and CDR2 SNEGSKA (reference sequence). J lost 1 base, V lost 3 bases, and 6 bases had no gene match. The CDR3: CSASPIAGRTDTQYF. CDR3 bases: TGCAGTGCTAGTCCCATAGCGGGGCGCACAGATACGCAGTATTTT.

The V call is TRBV28, the J call TRBJ1-2; 10 bases are a match to TRBD1. Germline V gene lookup returns CDR1 MDHEN and CDR2 SYDVKM. The CDR3 covers 14 residues. Trimming took 7 bases from V and 8 from J; bases not matched to a gene: 10. This CDR3 reads CASTKGQGQYGYTF. As DNA, the CDR3 is TGTGCCAGCACCAAGGGACAGGGGCAGTACGGCTACACCTTC.

The J gene is TRBJ2-1, the V gene TRBV10-3; tentative D call: TRBD2 (6 bases). The length of the CDR3 is 15 residues. Germline loops: CDR1 ENHRY, CDR2 SYGVKD. The ends were cut back, 4 bases at V and 1 base at J, with 11 bases in the middle. CDR3 nucleotide sequence: TGTGCCATCAGTGGGACCGGACTATCCTACAATGAGCAGTTCTTC. This translates into CAISGTGLSYNEQFF.

The gene calls are TRBV6-6 and TRBJ1-5; D is unresolved. Germline CDR1 and CDR2: MNHNY and SVGAGI (reference sequence). V dropped 6 bases and J dropped 1 base, with 13 bases sitting between them. This CDR3 is 15 amino acids long. The chain's CDR3 is CASSSLRESNQPQHF. Here the CDR3 DNA reads TGTGCCAGCAGCTCCCTCCGGGAGAGCAATCAGCCCCAGCATTTT.